This TCR beta chain was identified in a study of T cells in localized non-small cell lung cancer. With regard to this clone: Antigen: not known.

Some clones are missing from TCRdb's copy, which holds only in-frame ones; the method was immunoSEQ multiplex PCR. Altogether tens of thousands of clones are present, around 83% being singletons, with the ten largest covering about 3.8%. The study, taken as a whole, reports: Only one tumor region went through sequencing, so heterogeneity may still be there. Longer overall survival associated with higher blood T cell density; shorter survival with higher adjacent-lung clonality. Among the top 100 tumor clones, a median approximately 60 appeared in adjacent lung.

Germline V gene data show CDR1 as SGHDT and CDR2 as YYEEEE. The CDR3 runs 14 residues. Trimming pared 2 bases from V and 5 bases from J, leaving 11 bases between. The chain is built from TRBV5-6 and TRBJ2-1, with D tentatively TRBD1 (7 bases). Sequenced material: peripheral blood, taken before any cancer treatment. This TCR derives from a woman aged 35 to 69 with stage I lung adenocarcinoma. The CDR3 DNA follows: TGTGCCAGCAGCTTCCAGGGGGGTAACAATGAGCAGTTCTTC. It yields the protein CASSFQGGNNEQFF.